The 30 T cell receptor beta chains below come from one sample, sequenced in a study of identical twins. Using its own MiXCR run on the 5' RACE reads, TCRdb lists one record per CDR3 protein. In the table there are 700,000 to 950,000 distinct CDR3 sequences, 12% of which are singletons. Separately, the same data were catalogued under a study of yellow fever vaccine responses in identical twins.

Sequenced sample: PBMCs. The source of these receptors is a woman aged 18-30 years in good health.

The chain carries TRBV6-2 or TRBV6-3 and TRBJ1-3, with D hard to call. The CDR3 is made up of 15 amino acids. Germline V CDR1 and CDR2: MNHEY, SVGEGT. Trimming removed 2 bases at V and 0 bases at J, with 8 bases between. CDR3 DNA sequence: TGTGCCAGCAGTTACCCCCCGAGCTCTGGAAACACCATATATTTT. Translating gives CASSYPPSSGNTIYF.

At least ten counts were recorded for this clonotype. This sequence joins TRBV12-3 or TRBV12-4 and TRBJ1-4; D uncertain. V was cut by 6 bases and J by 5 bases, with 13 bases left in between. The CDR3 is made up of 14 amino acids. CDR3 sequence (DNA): TGTGCCAGCAGAACACAGCCGGTCAATGAAAAACTGTTTTTT. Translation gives CASRTQPVNEKLFF.

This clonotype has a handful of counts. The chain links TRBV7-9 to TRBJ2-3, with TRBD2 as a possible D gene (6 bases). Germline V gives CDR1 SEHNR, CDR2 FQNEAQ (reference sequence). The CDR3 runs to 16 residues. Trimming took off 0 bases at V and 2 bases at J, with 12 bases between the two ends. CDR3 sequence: CASSLATSKPTDTQYF. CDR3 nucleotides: TGTGCCAGCAGCTTAGCGACTAGTAAACCCACAGATACGCAGTATTTT.

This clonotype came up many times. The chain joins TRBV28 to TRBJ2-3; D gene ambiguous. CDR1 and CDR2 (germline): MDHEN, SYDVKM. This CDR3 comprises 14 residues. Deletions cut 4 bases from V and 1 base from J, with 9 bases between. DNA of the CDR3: TGTGCCAGCAGTTGGAGAAAACGCACAGATACGCAGTATTTT. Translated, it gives CASSWRKRTDTQYF.

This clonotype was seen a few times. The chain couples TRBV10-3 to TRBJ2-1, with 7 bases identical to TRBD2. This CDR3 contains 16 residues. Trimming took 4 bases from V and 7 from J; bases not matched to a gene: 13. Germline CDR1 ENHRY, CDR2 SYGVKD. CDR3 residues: CAISGASGQAENEQFF. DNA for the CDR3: TGTGCCATCAGTGGGGCTAGCGGTCAAGCGGAGAATGAGCAGTTCTTC.

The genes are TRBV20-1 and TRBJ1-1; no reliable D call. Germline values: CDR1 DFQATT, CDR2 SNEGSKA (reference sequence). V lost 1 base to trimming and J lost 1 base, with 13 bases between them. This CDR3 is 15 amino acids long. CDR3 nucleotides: TGCAGTGCTAGAGGGGCCCCAAGCCGGAACACTGAAGCTTTCTTT. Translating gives CSARGAPSRNTEAFF.

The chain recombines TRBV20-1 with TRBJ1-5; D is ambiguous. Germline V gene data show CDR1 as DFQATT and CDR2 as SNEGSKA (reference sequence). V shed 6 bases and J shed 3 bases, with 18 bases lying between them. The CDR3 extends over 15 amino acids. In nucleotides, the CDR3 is TGCAGTGCCACCCCCAAAGCCCCCATCAATCAGCCCCAGCATTTT. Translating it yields CSATPKAPINQPQHF.

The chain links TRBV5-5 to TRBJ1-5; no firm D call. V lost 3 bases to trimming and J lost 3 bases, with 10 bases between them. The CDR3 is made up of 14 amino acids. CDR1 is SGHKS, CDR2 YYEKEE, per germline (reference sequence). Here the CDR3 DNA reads TGTGCCAGCAGCTCGCGACATCTCAATCAGCCCCAGCATTTT. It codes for CASSSRHLNQPQHF.

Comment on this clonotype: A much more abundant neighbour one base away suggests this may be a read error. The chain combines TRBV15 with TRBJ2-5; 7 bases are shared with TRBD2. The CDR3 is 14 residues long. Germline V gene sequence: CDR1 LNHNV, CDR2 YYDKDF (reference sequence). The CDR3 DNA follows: TGTACCACCAGCAGAGATCCTCAGCCGGGGGGTTCCTACTTC. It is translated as CTTSRDPQPGGSYF.

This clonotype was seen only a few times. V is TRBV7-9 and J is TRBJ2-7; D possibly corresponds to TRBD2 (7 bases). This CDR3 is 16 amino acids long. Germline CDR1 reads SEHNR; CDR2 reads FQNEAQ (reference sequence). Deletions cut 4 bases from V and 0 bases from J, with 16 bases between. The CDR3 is CASSYGGPPASYEQYV. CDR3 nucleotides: TGTGCCAGCAGCTACGGGGGGCCGCCAGCCTCCTACGAGCAGTACGTC.

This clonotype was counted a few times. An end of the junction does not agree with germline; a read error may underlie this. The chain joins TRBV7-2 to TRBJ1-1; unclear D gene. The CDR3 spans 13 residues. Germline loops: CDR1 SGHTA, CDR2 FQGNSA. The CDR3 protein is CASSLALASEGFF. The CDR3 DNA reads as TGTGCCAGCAGCTTAGCGCTCGCGAGCGAAGGTTTCTTT.

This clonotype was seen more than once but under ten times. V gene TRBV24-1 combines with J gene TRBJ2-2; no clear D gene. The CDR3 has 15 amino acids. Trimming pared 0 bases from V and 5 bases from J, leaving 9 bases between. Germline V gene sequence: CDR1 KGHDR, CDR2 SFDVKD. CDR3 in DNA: TGTGCCACCAGTGATTTGTCGGCTAAGACCGGGGAGCTGTTTTTT. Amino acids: CATSDLSAKTGELFF.

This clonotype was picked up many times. CDR3 coding DNA: TGTGCCAGCAGCTTAGGACTAGCAGATGAGCAGTTCTTC. It is translated as CASSLGLADEQFF. The chain is built from TRBV7-3 and TRBJ2-1; 8 nucleotides align to TRBD2. CDR3 size: 13 residues. CDR1 is SGHTA and CDR2 is FQGTGA in the germline V gene. J was trimmed by 8 bases and V by 2 bases; bases with no gene match: 2.

The CDR3 region is CASWSREWNTEAFF. CDR3 in DNA: TGCGCCAGCTGGAGCCGCGAATGGAACACTGAAGCTTTCTTT. This chain links TRBV4-1 with TRBJ1-1; no firm D call. Germline V gene data show CDR1 as MGHRA and CDR2 as YSYEKL. This CDR3 spans 14 amino acids. Between the trimmed V and J ends, which lost 8 bases and 1 base, there was a span of 14 bases.

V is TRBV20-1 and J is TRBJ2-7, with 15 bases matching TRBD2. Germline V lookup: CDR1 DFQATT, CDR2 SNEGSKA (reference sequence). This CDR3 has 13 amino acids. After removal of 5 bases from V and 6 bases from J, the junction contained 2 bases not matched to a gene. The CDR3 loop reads CSAPGLAGGEQYF. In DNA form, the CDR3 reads TGCAGTGCTCCGGGACTAGCGGGAGGCGAGCAGTACTTC.

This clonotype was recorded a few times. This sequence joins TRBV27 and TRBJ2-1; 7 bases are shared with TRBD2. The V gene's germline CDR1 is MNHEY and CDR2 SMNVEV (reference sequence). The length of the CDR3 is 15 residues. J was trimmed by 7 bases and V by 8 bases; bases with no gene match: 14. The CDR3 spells CASSARWEGWNEQFF. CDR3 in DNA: TGTGCCAGCTCTGCTAGGTGGGAGGGCTGGAATGAGCAGTTCTTC.

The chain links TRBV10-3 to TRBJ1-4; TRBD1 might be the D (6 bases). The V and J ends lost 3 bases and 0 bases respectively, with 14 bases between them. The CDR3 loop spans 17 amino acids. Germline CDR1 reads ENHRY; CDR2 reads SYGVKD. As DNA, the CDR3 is TGTGCCATCAGTGACGGACAGCTAGTTGCAACTAATGAAAAACTGTTTTTT. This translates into CAISDGQLVATNEKLFF.

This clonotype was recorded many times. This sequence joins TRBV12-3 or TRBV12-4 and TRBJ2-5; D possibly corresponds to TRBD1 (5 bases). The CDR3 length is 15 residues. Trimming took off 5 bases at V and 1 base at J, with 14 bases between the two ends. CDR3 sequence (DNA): TGTGCCAGCAGTCACCTCTCCCAGGGCCAAGAGACCCAGTACTTC. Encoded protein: CASSHLSQGQETQYF.

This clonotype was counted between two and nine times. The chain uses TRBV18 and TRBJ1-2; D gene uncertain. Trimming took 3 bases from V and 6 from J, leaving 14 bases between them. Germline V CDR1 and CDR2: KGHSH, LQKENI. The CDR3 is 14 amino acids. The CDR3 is CASSPLGQADGYTF. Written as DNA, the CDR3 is TGTGCCAGCTCACCCCTCGGGCAGGCAGATGGCTACACCTTC. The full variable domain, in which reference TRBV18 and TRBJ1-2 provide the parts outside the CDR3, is NAGVMQNPRHLVRRRGQEARLRCSPMKGHSHVYWYRQLPEEGLKFMVYLQKENIIDESGMPKERFSAEFPKEGPSILRIQQVVRGDSAAYFCASSPLGQADGYTFGSGTRLTVV.

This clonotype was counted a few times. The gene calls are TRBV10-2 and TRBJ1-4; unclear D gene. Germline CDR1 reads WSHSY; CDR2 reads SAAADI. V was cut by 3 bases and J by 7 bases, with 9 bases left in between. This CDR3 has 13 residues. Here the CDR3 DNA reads TGCGCCAGCAGTGATGACTCACCTGAAAAACTGTTTTTT. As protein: CASSDDSPEKLFF.

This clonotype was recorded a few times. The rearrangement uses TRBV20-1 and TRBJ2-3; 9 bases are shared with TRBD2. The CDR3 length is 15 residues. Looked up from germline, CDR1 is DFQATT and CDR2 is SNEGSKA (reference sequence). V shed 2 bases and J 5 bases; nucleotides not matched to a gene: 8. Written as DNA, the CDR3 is TGCAGTGCTAGACCTCCGGAGCGGGGGGTAGATACGCAGTATTTT. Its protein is CSARPPERGVDTQYF.

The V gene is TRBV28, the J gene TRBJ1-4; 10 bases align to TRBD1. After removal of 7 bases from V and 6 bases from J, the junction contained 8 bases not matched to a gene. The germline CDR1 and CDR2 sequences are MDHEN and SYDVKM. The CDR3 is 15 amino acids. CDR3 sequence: CASTSAGTGDEKLFF. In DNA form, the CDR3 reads TGTGCCAGCACCTCCGCCGGGACAGGGGATGAAAAACTGTTTTTT.

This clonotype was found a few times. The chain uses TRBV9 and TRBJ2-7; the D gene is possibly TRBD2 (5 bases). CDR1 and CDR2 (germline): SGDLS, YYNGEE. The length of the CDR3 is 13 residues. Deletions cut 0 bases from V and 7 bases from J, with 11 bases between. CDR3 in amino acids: CASSVGGSREQYF. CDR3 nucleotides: TGTGCCAGCAGCGTAGGTGGGAGTAGGGAGCAGTACTTC.

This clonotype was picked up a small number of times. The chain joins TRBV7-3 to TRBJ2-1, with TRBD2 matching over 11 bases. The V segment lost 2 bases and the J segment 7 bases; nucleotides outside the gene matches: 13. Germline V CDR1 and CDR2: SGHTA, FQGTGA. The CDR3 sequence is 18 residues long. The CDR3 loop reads CASSLGSLVAGGRNEQFF. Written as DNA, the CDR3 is TGTGCCAGCAGCTTAGGGTCCTTGGTAGCGGGAGGGCGGAATGAGCAGTTCTTC.

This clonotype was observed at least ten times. The chain's CDR3 is CSVERSGRANEQFF. The CDR3 region has the DNA TGCAGCGTTGAGCGTAGCGGGAGGGCCAATGAGCAGTTCTTC. J is TRBJ2-1 and V is TRBV29-1; 11 bases match TRBD2. V shed 3 bases and J 6 bases; nucleotides not matched to a gene: 4. The germline V gene has CDR1 SQVTM and CDR2 ANQGSEA. The CDR3 totals 14 residues.

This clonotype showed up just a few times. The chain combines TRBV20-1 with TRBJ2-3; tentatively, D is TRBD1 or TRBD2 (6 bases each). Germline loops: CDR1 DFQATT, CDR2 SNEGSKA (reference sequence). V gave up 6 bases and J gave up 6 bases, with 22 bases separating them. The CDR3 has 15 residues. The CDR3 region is CSAVRGERTGDTQYF. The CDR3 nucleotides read TGCAGTGCCGTAAGGGGGGAGAGAACGGGGGATACGCAGTATTTT.

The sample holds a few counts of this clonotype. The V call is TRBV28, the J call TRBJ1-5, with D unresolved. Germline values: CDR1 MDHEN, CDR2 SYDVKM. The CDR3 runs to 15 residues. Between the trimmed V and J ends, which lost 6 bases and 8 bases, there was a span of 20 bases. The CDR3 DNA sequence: TGTGCCAGCAGCATACACGGGCCGGCCGCTAAGCCCCAGCATTTT. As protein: CASSIHGPAAKPQHF.

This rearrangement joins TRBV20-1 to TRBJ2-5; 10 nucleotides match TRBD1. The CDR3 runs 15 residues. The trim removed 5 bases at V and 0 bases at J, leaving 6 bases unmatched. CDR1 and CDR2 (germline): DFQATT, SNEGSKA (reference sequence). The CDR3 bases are TGCAGTGCTGCGCCGGGACAGGGGTACCAAGAGACCCAGTACTTC. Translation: CSAAPGQGYQETQYF.

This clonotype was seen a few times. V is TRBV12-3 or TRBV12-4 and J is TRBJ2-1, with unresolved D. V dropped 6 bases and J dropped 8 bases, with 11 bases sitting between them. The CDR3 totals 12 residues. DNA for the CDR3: TGTGCCAGCAGGAGACTGAGCGATGAGCAGTTCTTC. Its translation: CASRRLSDEQFF.

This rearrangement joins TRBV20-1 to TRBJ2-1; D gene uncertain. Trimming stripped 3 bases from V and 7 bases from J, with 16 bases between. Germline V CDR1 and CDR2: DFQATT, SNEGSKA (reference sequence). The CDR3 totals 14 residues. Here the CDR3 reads CSASYIRPGNEQFF. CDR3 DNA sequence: TGCAGTGCTAGTTACATCCGGCCCGGGAATGAGCAGTTCTTC.